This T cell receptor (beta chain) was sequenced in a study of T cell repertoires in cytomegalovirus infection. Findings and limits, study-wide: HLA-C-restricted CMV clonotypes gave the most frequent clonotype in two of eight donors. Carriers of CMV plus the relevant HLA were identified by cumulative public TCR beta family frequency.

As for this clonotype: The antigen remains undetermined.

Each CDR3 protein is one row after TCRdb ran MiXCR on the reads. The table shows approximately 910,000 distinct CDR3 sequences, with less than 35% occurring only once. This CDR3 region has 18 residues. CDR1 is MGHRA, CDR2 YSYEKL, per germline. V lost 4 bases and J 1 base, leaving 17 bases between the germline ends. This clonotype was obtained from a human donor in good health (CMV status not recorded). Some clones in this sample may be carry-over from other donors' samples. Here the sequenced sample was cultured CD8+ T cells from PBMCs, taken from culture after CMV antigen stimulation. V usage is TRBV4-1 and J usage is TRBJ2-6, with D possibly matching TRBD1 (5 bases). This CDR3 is CASSPKTVPSSGANVLTF. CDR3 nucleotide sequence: TGCGCCAGCAGCCCAAAGACAGTCCCATCTTCTGGGGCCAACGTCCTGACTTTC.